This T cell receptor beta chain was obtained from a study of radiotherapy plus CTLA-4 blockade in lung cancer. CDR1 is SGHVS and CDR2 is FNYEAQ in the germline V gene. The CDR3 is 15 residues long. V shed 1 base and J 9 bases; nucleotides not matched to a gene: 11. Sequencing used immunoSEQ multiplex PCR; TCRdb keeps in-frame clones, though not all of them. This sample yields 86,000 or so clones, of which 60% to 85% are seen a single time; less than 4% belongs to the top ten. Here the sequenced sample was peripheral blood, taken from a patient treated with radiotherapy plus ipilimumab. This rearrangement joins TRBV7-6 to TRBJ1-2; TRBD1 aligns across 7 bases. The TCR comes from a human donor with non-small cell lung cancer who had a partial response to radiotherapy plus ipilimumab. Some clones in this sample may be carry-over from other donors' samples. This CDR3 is CASSLDSAAGGSYTF. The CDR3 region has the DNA TGTGCCAGCAGCTTAGATTCGGCAGCAGGGGGGAGCTACACCTTC.